The entry below gives a single T cell receptor beta chain sequence along with its context. Its antigen is currently unknown. This specimen belongs to a study of T cell responses to AZD1222 COVID-19 vaccine. Measured with immunoSEQ multiplex PCR; TCRdb has only the in-frame clones, and not every one. The sample records roughly 100,000 clones, around 91% being singletons. Germline CDR1 SGDLS, CDR2 YYNGEE. J lost 2 bases, V lost 4 bases, and 15 bases had no gene match. The CDR3 runs to 19 residues. Study-wide points: Vaccine-associated CD4 TCRs spanned spike, dominant at 160-218 and 743-854.

The sequence derives from an adult who received the AZD1222 COVID-19 vaccine. The chain links TRBV9 to TRBJ2-6, with TRBD1 identical over 7 bases. Sequencing was performed on peripheral blood, taken 28 days after the second AZD1222 dose. CDR3 in DNA: TGTGCCAGCAGCACCCGACCGGGACAGACCATGACTGGGGCCAACGTCCTGACTTTC. The encoded protein is CASSTRPGQTMTGANVLTF.